The rows below give T cell receptor beta chains drawn from one sample of a study of response to subunit inactivated influenza vaccine. TCRdb recomputed calls from the RT-PCR reads with MiXCR, one row per CDR3 protein. The sample has about 170,000 distinct CDR3 sequences, about 12% seen once; the top ten hold around 32%. Separately, the same data were catalogued under a study of T cells expressing NK-cell markers.

Sequences were derived from CD8+ T cells sorted from PBMCs, sampled roughly 12 days after vaccination. The receptors derive from a man in his fifties or sixties who received an inactivated influenza vaccine. CDR3s include the opening cysteine and the closing phenylalanine or tryptophan. A D gene is named only where the DNA matches it firmly. Clone size is shown for a subset of rows, as once, few, many or a class of expanded clone.

j_gene	v_gene	d_gene	len	abundance	CDR3nt	CDR3aa
TRBJ2-7	TRBV9	.	15	few	TGTGCCAGCAGCGTAGTCGCCGGGGGCCCGACGGAGCAGTACTTC	CASSVVAGGPTEQYF
TRBJ2-1	TRBV10-3	TRBD2	18	.	TGTGCCATCAGTGAGTTTCGGCCTAGCGGGAGCTCCTACAATGAGCAGTTCTTC	CAISEFRPSGSSYNEQFF
TRBJ2-7	TRBV10-3	TRBD2	11	many	TGTGCCACCTTAGCGGGGCGCGAGCAGTACTTC	CATLAGREQYF
TRBJ2-3	TRBV24-1	TRBD1	16	.	TGTGCCACCAGTGATTTTTGGACAGGGGGTAGAGATACGCAGTATTTT	CATSDFWTGGRDTQYF
TRBJ1-5	TRBV10-1	TRBD1	18	.	TGCGCCAGCAGTGAGGAGGGAACAGGGGGTACTAGCAATCAGCCCCAGCATTTT	CASSEEGTGGTSNQPQHF
TRBJ2-5	TRBV7-7	TRBD2	16	once	TGTGCCAGCAGCACCAACCAGCGGGAGGGCCTGGAGACCCAGTACTTC	CASSTNQREGLETQYF
TRBJ2-3	TRBV2	TRBD2	13	few	TGTGCCACCCTCGGGACTAACACAGATACGCAGTATTTT	CATLGTNTDTQYF
TRBJ2-1	TRBV7-8	TRBD1	17	.	TGTGCCAGCAGCACCCACAGGGGGACCCCAACTAGCACTGAGCAGTTCTTC	CASSTHRGTPTSTEQFF
TRBJ2-7	TRBV6-2/TRBV6-3	TRBD2	16	.	TGTGCCAGCAGTTACTCTCTGGCGGGAGGGCCCTACGAGCAGTACTTC	CASSYSLAGGPYEQYF
TRBJ1-5	TRBV7-9	.	12	few	TGTGCCAGCAGCTTAGGTGACGTACCCCAGCATTTT	CASSLGDVPQHF
TRBJ2-7	TRBV6-2/TRBV6-3	.	15	few	TGTGCCAGCAGTTACTCGACAATCTGGGGCTTCGAGCAGTACTTC	CASSYSTIWGFEQYF
TRBJ1-1	TRBV5-1	TRBD1	14	few	TGCGCCAGCAGACGAGGGGGCGCAGGCACTGAAGCTTTCTTT	CASRRGGAGTEAFF
TRBJ2-7	TRBV10-3	TRBD2	16	.	TGTGCCATCAGCTTCCCGACTAGCGGGAGGCCCCACGAGCAGTACTTC	CAISFPTSGRPHEQYF
TRBJ1-1	TRBV27	.	16	few	TGTGCCAGCAAATTGGGAACCGTGGCCCCGAACACTGAAGCTTTCTTT	CASKLGTVAPNTEAFF
TRBJ2-3	TRBV6-6	.	12	few	TGTGCCAGCAGCCTAGGATGGGATACGCAGTATTTT	CASSLGWDTQYF
TRBJ2-5	TRBV4-1	TRBD2	17	few	TGCGCCAGCAGCCAACGTCCCGGGGGGTCCCTCCGGGAGACCCAGTACTTC	CASSQRPGGSLRETQYF
TRBJ2-7	TRBV7-9	.	13	few	TGTGCCAGCAGCCCACAGGGAACCTACGAGCAGTACTTC	CASSPQGTYEQYF
TRBJ2-1	TRBV7-9	.	15	.	TGTGCCAGCAGCGAATGGGGATTCTCCTACAATGAGCAGTTCTTC	CASSEWGFSYNEQFF
TRBJ2-7	TRBV20-1	.	15	many	TGCAGTGCTAGAGTTCCCGGGGGCCAGGGCTACGAGCAGTACTTC	CSARVPGGQGYEQYF
TRBJ1-5	TRBV7-2	.	15	few	TGTGCCAGCAGCTTATCTTTCGTACGGGATCAGCCCCAGCATTTT	CASSLSFVRDQPQHF
TRBJ2-2	TRBV7-9	.	13	.	TGTGCCACTCAAAGCCTAGTCACCGGGGAGCTGTTTTTT	CATQSLVTGELFF
TRBJ2-7	TRBV7-2	TRBD2	14	.	TGTGCCAGCAGCTCTAGCGGGCTCTCCTACGAGCAGTACTTC	CASSSSGLSYEQYF
TRBJ2-1	TRBV11-2	TRBD1	17	.	TGTGCCAGCAGCCTACCCGCATCCAGGGGGTTTTACAATGAGCAGTTCTTC	CASSLPASRGFYNEQFF
TRBJ2-5	TRBV7-9	.	15	many	TGTGCCAGCAGCTTAGGCGGCAGGGGCAGAGAGACCCAGTACTTC	CASSLGGRGRETQYF
TRBJ2-2	TRBV7-6	TRBD1	18	few	TGTGCCAGCAGCTTAGTCGTAGGACAGGGAGTGTACACCGGGGAGCTGTTTTTT	CASSLVVGQGVYTGELFF
TRBJ2-5	TRBV28	.	16	few	TGTGCCAGCAGTTTATTATTTGCTAGCGCGCAGGAGACCCAGTACTTC	CASSLLFASAQETQYF
TRBJ2-7	TRBV6-2/TRBV6-3	.	15	few	TGTGCCAGCAGTTACTCGATGCAGGGAATAGAAGAGCAGTACTTC	CASSYSMQGIEEQYF
TRBJ2-1	TRBV12-3/TRBV12-4	.	15	.	TGTGCCAGCAGTCCCTCGGTAGGGCTCTACAATGAGCAGTTCTTC	CASSPSVGLYNEQFF
TRBJ2-1	TRBV12-3/TRBV12-4	TRBD2	14	.	TGTGCCAGCACCGGGACTAGCGTCTCGAATGAGCAGTTCTTC	CASTGTSVSNEQFF
TRBJ2-5	TRBV5-6	.	19	many	TGTGCCAGCAGCGGTGGGACGGCAGCCTCCCTCTCTATTCAAGAGACCCAGTACTTC	CASSGGTAASLSIQETQYF
TRBJ2-1	TRBV28	.	12	few	TGTGCCAGCAAGGAGGGGCCTAATGAGCAGTTCTTC	CASKEGPNEQFF
TRBJ2-7	TRBV11-2	.	15	.	TGTGCCAGCAGCTTAGATCGTCCAGGGTACTACGAGCAGTACTTC	CASSLDRPGYYEQYF
TRBJ2-7	TRBV6-2/TRBV6-3	TRBD1	13	.	TGTGCCAGCCAACAGGGGCGGGTGCTCGAGCAGTACTTC	CASQQGRVLEQYF
TRBJ2-2	TRBV27	.	16	many	TGTGCCAGCAGCTCCAGACGGAGTGGTGACACCGGGGAGCTGTTTTTT	CASSSRRSGDTGELFF
TRBJ2-1	TRBV28	.	13	.	TGTGCCAGCTGGCCAAGAGATTACAAGGAGCAGTTCTTC	CASWPRDYKEQFF
TRBJ2-3	TRBV29-1	.	14	.	TGCAGCGTTGAATGGGGAGATCTCACAGATACGCAGTATTTT	CSVEWGDLTDTQYF
TRBJ2-1	TRBV27	.	18	.	TGTGCCACAGCAGTTGGAGGCGCTCGGGGGAGCTCCTACAGTGAGCAGTTCTTC	CATAVGGARGSSYSEQFF
TRBJ2-1	TRBV29-1	TRBD2	14	.	TGCAGCGTTGAAGCTCTAGCGGGGGCGGATGAGCAGTTCTTC	CSVEALAGADEQFF
TRBJ2-2	TRBV7-9	TRBD1	15	.	TGTGCCAGCAGCCGGGACAGGGGAGGCACCGGGGAGCTGTTTTTT	CASSRDRGGTGELFF
TRBJ2-7	TRBV30	.	12	.	TGTGCCTGGACCTCTGTGGGGTACGAGCAGTACTTC	CAWTSVGYEQYF
TRBJ2-7	TRBV4-3	.	14	.	TGCGCCAGCAGCCAAGACTTAGGGGTATACGAGCAGTACTTC	CASSQDLGVYEQYF
TRBJ2-1	TRBV9	TRBD2	17	.	TGTGCCAGCAGCGCCTGGACTAGCGGGGGAGCCTTCAATGAGCAGTTCTTC	CASSAWTSGGAFNEQFF
TRBJ1-1	TRBV4-3	TRBD1	15	.	TGCGCCAGCAGCCAAGAGTGGGACAGGGCCACTGAAGCTTTCTTT	CASSQEWDRATEAFF
TRBJ2-3	TRBV29-1	.	16	.	TGCAGCGTTGAAGTTCCGACAGGTCCAGGCTGGGGTACGCAGTATTTT	CSVEVPTGPGWGTQYF
TRBJ2-1	TRBV7-9	TRBD2	14	many	TGTGCCAGCATAGTAGCGGGGGGTCTCAATGAGCAGTTCTTC	CASIVAGGLNEQFF
TRBJ2-4	TRBV3-1	TRBD2	18	.	TGTGCCAGCAGCCGAACCCCTGGGACTAGCGTAGCCAAAAACATTCAGTACTTC	CASSRTPGTSVAKNIQYF
TRBJ1-1	TRBV6-6	.	13	once	TGTGCCAGCAGGGACGGGATTCACACTGAAGCTTTCTTT	CASRDGIHTEAFF
TRBJ2-7	TRBV7-9	TRBD2	12	few	TGTGCCAGCAGCGACGGACTAGCGGAGCAGTACTTC	CASSDGLAEQYF
TRBJ1-1	TRBV2	TRBD1	12	.	TGTGCCAGCAGTAACAGGGGCACTGAAGCTTTCTTT	CASSNRGTEAFF
TRBJ2-5	TRBV28	.	14	few	TGTGCCAGCAGCCTCCCGGACACCCAAGAGACCCAGTACTTC	CASSLPDTQETQYF
TRBJ1-4	TRBV29-1	.	11	many	TGCAGCGTTCTTCACAATGAAAAACTGTTTTTT	CSVLHNEKLFF
TRBJ2-7	TRBV12-3/TRBV12-4	.	15	.	TGTGCCACCAGTTTCGGCGGAGCCCCCTCCTACGAGCAGTACTTC	CATSFGGAPSYEQYF